This TCR beta chain was profiled in a study of early T cells in non-severe SARS-CoV-2 infection. Germline lookup yields CDR1 DFQATT and CDR2 SNEGSKA (reference sequence). The CDR3 has 15 amino acids. V lost 0 bases, J lost 4 bases, and 15 bases lay in between. Researchers tagged individual cDNA molecules with unique molecular identifiers. TCRdb passed the 5' RACE reads through MiXCR, listing each CDR3 protein once. The sample has 60,000 to 90,000 distinct CDR3 sequences, approximately 9.1% seen once. The chain links TRBV20-1 to TRBJ2-5, with D perhaps matching TRBD1 (6 bases). The receptor's source is an adult who was a healthcare worker with PCR-confirmed SARS-CoV-2 infection or an uninfected control (not recorded which). The material sequenced was whole blood. CDR3 DNA sequence: TGCAGTGCTAGAGATTCCAACAGGGTAGGAGAGACCCAGTACTTC. This translates into CSARDSNRVGETQYF.